The 13 T cell receptor beta chains in this list originate from one sample, sequenced in a study of CD8 T cells in Susac syndrome. After extraction with the RNeasy kit, 0.5 to 1 ug of the RNA was reverse transcribed using random hexamers. TCRdb called the immunoSEQ multiplex PCR reads again in MiXCR, with one record for every CDR3 protein. The sample records just over 300,000 distinct CDR3 sequences, around 92% being singletons. The sequencing sample was made of CD4+ T cells from PBMCs. All receptors derive from a human donor with multiple sclerosis.

This chain joins TRBV20-1 and TRBJ1-2, with TRBD1 matching 8 bases. V shed 3 bases and J 8 bases; nucleotides not matched to a gene: 17. The germline V gene encodes CDR1 DFQATT and CDR2 SNEGSKA (reference sequence). The CDR3 length is 16 residues. CDR3 coding DNA: TGCAGTGCTAGCCAGGGGGCGCAGGGGCCAGGGGACGGCTACACCTTC. Protein product: CSASQGAQGPGDGYTF.

The J gene is TRBJ1-2, the V gene TRBV30; unclear D gene. Germline CDR1 reads GTSNPN; CDR2 reads SVGIG (reference sequence). Between the trimmed V and J ends, which lost 3 bases and 9 bases, there was a span of 14 bases. This CDR3 region has 12 residues. Written as DNA, the CDR3 is TGTGCCTGGAGCTTCCAGGCGTCAAGCTACACCTTC. It specifies CAWSFQASSYTF.

The chain joins TRBV2 to TRBJ1-5; D is ambiguous. The CDR3 totals 13 residues. Germline lookup yields CDR1 SNHLY and CDR2 FYNNEI. Deletions cut 8 bases from V and 0 bases from J, with 8 bases between. The CDR3 region has the DNA TGTGCCAGCCGGGTAGGTAGCAATCAGCCCCAGCATTTT. Residues: CASRVGSNQPQHF.

The genes are TRBV6-5 and TRBJ2-2; D uncertain. Trimming pared 0 bases from V and 6 bases from J, leaving 8 bases between. Germline-derived CDR1 and CDR2 are MNHEY and SVGAGI. The CDR3 is 14 residues long. The CDR3 protein is CASSYSGRAGELFF. Written as DNA, the CDR3 is TGTGCCAGCAGTTACTCGGGTAGGGCCGGGGAGCTGTTTTTT.

This clonotype was observed a few times. The chain links TRBV13 to TRBJ1-1; 8 bases are shared with TRBD1. After removal of 3 bases from V and 1 base from J, the junction contained 1 base not matched to a gene. From germline, CDR1 is PRHDT and CDR2 FYEKMQ (reference sequence). The CDR3 is 14 residues long. CDR3 DNA: TGTGCCAGCAGCTTCAGGGGGCGGAACACTGAAGCTTTCTTT. It encodes CASSFRGRNTEAFF.

The gene calls are TRBV12-3 or TRBV12-4 and TRBJ2-1; 14 bases map to TRBD2. V shed 3 bases and J 7 bases; nucleotides not matched to a gene: 5. The CDR3 length is 16 residues. In DNA, the CDR3 is TGTGCCAGCAGTTTCGGGACTAGCGGGAGTGAAAATGAGCAGTTCTTC. Its translation: CASSFGTSGSENEQFF.

The genes are TRBV12-3 or TRBV12-4 and TRBJ1-1, with a weak D call TRBD1 (5 bases). Trimming removed 4 bases from V and 6 bases from J, with 18 bases in between. The CDR3 spans 15 residues. CDR3 sequence: CASSWGSSSVPEAFF. For the CDR3, the DNA is TGTGCCAGCAGTTGGGGCAGTTCATCAGTCCCTGAAGCTTTCTTT.

The sample holds one count of this clonotype. The V and J genes are TRBV7-2 and TRBJ2-3; D gene uncertain. The length of the CDR3 is 14 residues. Trimming cost V 2 bases and J 0 bases, with 6 bases left between them. Germline CDR1 and CDR2: SGHTA and FQGNSA. This CDR3 is CASSLPDSTDTQYF. The CDR3 region has the DNA TGTGCCAGCAGCTTACCCGACAGCACAGATACGCAGTATTTT.

V and J are TRBV20-1 and TRBJ1-5; perhaps TRBD1 as D (6 bases). The CDR3 extends over 13 amino acids. V was pared by 6 bases and J by 1 base, with 10 bases between. Germline CDR1 DFQATT, CDR2 SNEGSKA (reference sequence). CDR3 DNA sequence: TGCAGTGCACTAGACAGGAGCAATCAGCCCCAGCATTTT. Translated: CSALDRSNQPQHF.

This clonotype was counted a single time. The chain couples TRBV29-1 to TRBJ2-7, with D perhaps matching TRBD2 (6 bases). The CDR3 loop spans 12 amino acids. V was pared by 4 bases and J by 1 base, with 8 bases between. From germline, CDR1 is SQVTM and CDR2 ANQGSEA. CDR3 loop: CSVGGVSYEQYF. In DNA, the CDR3 is TGCAGCGTTGGGGGGGTATCCTACGAGCAGTACTTC.

The chain carries TRBV12-3 or TRBV12-4 and TRBJ2-3; 7 bases line up with TRBD1. Germline trimming cut 6 bases from V and 1 base from J; bases unmatched to any gene: 7. The CDR3 has 15 residues. The chain's CDR3 is CASSLHRGGTDTQYF. CDR3 sequence (DNA): TGTGCCAGCAGCCTTCACAGGGGTGGCACAGATACGCAGTATTTT.

This chain connects TRBV3-1 to TRBJ2-2; D is perhaps TRBD2 (5 bases). The CDR3 spans 16 residues. The germline V gene encodes CDR1 LGHDT and CDR2 YNNKEL (reference sequence). Trimming took off 3 bases at V and 5 bases at J, with 16 bases between the two ends. DNA for the CDR3: TGTGCCAGCAGCCAGTTCTCTGGCTCGGGGACCGGGGAGCTGTTTTTT. Translation gives CASSQFSGSGTGELFF. The variable domain in full, completed from reference TRBV3-1 and TRBJ2-2, reads DTAVSQTPKYLVTQMGNDKSIKCEQNLGHDTMYWYKQDSKKFLKIMFSYNNKELIINETVPNRFSPKSPDKAHLNLHINSLELGDSAVYFCASSQFSGSGTGELFFGEGSRLTVL.

The V call is TRBV7-3, the J call TRBJ2-1; D might be TRBD2 (5 bases). The V and J ends lost 5 bases and 4 bases respectively, with 15 bases between them. The CDR3 runs 15 residues. Looked up from germline, CDR1 is SGHTA and CDR2 is FQGTGA. CDR3 sequence: CASSEEGSEYNEQFF. The DNA of the CDR3 is TGTGCCAGCAGCGAAGAGGGTAGCGAATACAATGAGCAGTTCTTC.